The entry below describes one TCR beta chain. The source of the sample is a study of blood T cell repertoires in COVID-19. Data came from immunoSEQ multiplex PCR; TCRdb stores just in-frame clones and leaves some out. The profile covers roughly 250,000 clones, with more than 60% appearing a single time and over 3% taken by the ten largest. This TCR was recovered from a woman aged 40 to 49 with active or convalescent COVID-19. Sequencing was performed on peripheral blood.

In DNA form, the CDR3 reads TGCAGCGTCCGGGGGTACGAGGGCCCGAACACTGAAGCTTTCTTT. Its protein is CSVRGYEGPNTEAFF. The V and J genes are TRBV29-1 and TRBJ1-1; TRBD1 is a possible D gene (5 bases). The V end was cut by 6 bases, the J end by 1 base, with 18 bases between. The CDR3 covers 15 residues. Germline loops: CDR1 SQVTM, CDR2 ANQGSEA.